The 15 T cell receptor beta chains reported below all come from one sample, sequenced in a study of T cell responses to AZD1222 COVID-19 vaccine. Measured with immunoSEQ multiplex PCR; TCRdb has only the in-frame clones, and not every one. The sample lists about 94,000 clones, roughly 90% seen once, with around 10% in the top ten. Sequenced here: peripheral blood, sampled 28 days after the second AZD1222 dose. Source of these receptors: an adult who received the AZD1222 COVID-19 vaccine.

This sequence joins TRBV7-6 and TRBJ2-1; D is undetermined. The V and J ends lost 5 bases and 8 bases respectively, with 7 bases between them. Looked up from germline, CDR1 is SGHVS and CDR2 is FNYEAQ. CDR3 length equals 11 residues. This chain's CDR3 is CASSIMHEQFF. CDR3 in DNA: TGTGCCAGCAGCATCATGCATGAGCAGTTCTTC.

This clone was recorded a few times. The genes are TRBV9 and TRBJ2-1; D might be TRBD1 (6 bases). V was pared by 3 bases and J by 4 bases, with 20 bases between. This CDR3 spans 17 amino acids. Germline V CDR1 and CDR2: SGDLS, YYNGEE. The CDR3 DNA follows: TGTGCCAGCAGCGAGGCCCAGGGGCTGGGGAAGTACAATGAGCAGTTCTTC. Translating gives CASSEAQGLGKYNEQFF.

This chain joins TRBV27 and TRBJ2-1; TRBD1 is a possible D gene (5 bases). The V end was cut by 2 bases, the J end by 5 bases, with 16 bases between. The CDR3 runs to 16 residues. Germline assignment: CDR1 MNHEY and CDR2 SMNVEV (reference sequence). CDR3: CASSLGALLADNEQFF. CDR3 nucleotides: TGTGCCAGCAGTTTAGGGGCCCTGTTAGCCGACAATGAGCAGTTCTTC.

The chain has TRBV9 and TRBJ1-6, with no clear D. Germline assignment: CDR1 SGDLS and CDR2 YYNGEE. The V end lost 2 bases, the J end lost 8 bases, and 5 bases lay between the germline ends. CDR3 size: 12 residues. The CDR3 bases are TGTGCCAGCAGCGTTAGGGATTCACCCCTCCACTTT. Encoded protein: CASSVRDSPLHF. Full variable domain (rest looked up from reference TRBV9 and TRBJ1-6): DSGVTQTPKHLITATGQRVTLRCSPRSGDLSVYWYQQSLDQGLQFLIQYYNGEERAKGNILERFSAQQFPDLHSELNLSSLELGDSALYFCASSVRDSPLHFGNGTRLTVT.

The V gene is TRBV6-5, the J gene TRBJ1-2; possible D gene TRBD1, 5 bases. The length of the CDR3 is 13 residues. Germline V gives CDR1 MNHEY, CDR2 SVGAGI. V lost 3 bases and J lost 2, with 7 bases in between. The CDR3 DNA sequence: TGTGCCAGCAGTTATGGGGCAAACTATGGCTACACCTTC. It translates to CASSYGANYGYTF.

V usage is TRBV11-2 and J usage is TRBJ2-7; D perhaps matches TRBD2 (7 bases). V lost 4 bases, J lost 0 bases, and 16 bases lay in between. Germline assignment: CDR1 SGHAT and CDR2 FQNNGV. The CDR3 contains 16 residues. The CDR3 region is CASSSYGGGGSYEQYF. CDR3 in DNA: TGTGCCAGCAGCTCCTATGGCGGGGGCGGCTCCTACGAGCAGTACTTC.

V usage is TRBV12-3 or TRBV12-4 and J usage is TRBJ2-7, with D tentatively TRBD1 or TRBD2 (6 bases each). V lost 1 base, J lost 9 bases, and 13 bases lay in between. This CDR3 comprises 13 residues. The CDR3 DNA reads as TGTGCCAGCAGTTTAGGAGGCGGAGGGGGGCAGTACTTC. Protein product: CASSLGGGGGQYF.

A few counts support this clone. The chain is built from TRBV9 and TRBJ2-4; 10 bases are shared with TRBD2. V lost 3 bases and J lost 9; bases outside the gene matches: 6. The CDR3 length is 14 residues. Germline-derived CDR1 and CDR2 are SGDLS and YYNGEE. The CDR3 nucleotides read TGTGCCAGCAGCGCTAGCGGGGGCGGAGGCATTCAGTACTTC. Protein sequence: CASSASGGGGIQYF.

This sequence joins TRBV11-1 and TRBJ1-5; no definite D call. Trimming pared 5 bases from V and 3 bases from J, leaving 8 bases between. Per germline, CDR1 SGHAT and CDR2 FQDESV (reference sequence). CDR3 length equals 13 residues. CDR3 sequence: CASSGSPNQPQHF. DNA of the CDR3: TGTGCCAGCAGCGGTAGCCCCAATCAGCCCCAGCATTTT.

The genes are TRBV23-1 and TRBJ1-1; D is ambiguous. TRBV23-1 is filed as an ORF, its function uncertain. V was cut by 4 bases and J by 3 bases, with 18 bases left in between. This CDR3 contains 16 residues. The CDR3 nucleotides are TGCGCCAGCAGTCCCAATCGGGATTCTCCTGACACTGAAGCTTTCTTT. Residues: CASSPNRDSPDTEAFF.

This clone was picked up one time. The chain is built from TRBV6-5 and TRBJ2-3; D not certain. Germline CDR1 and CDR2: MNHEY and SVGAGI. The V and J ends lost 8 bases and 6 bases respectively, with 18 bases between them. This CDR3 has 14 amino acids. CDR3 amino acids: CASLRSSVADTQYF. The CDR3 bases are TGTGCCAGCCTAAGATCCTCGGTTGCGGATACGCAGTATTTT.

The CDR3 bases are TGTGCCAGCAGCTTCCCCCGGACTAGCGGGAGAATGCCCATCGATGAGCAGTTCTTC. This encodes CASSFPRTSGRMPIDEQFF. The chain carries TRBV7-2 and TRBJ2-1; 13 nucleotides align to TRBD2. The CDR3 loop spans 19 amino acids. Germline CDR1 is SGHTA and CDR2 is FQGNSA. The junction had 16 bases not matched to a gene; V was cut back by 3 bases and J by 8 bases.

This chain links TRBV27 with TRBJ1-1, with a tentative D call TRBD1 (5 bases). The CDR3 runs 14 residues. V shed 3 bases and J shed 1 base, with 9 bases lying between them. Germline V gives CDR1 MNHEY, CDR2 SMNVEV (reference sequence). The CDR3 sequence is CASSFGGGNTEAFF. The CDR3 nucleotides are TGTGCCAGCAGTTTTGGCGGGGGGAACACTGAAGCTTTCTTT.

This rearrangement joins TRBV5-6 to TRBJ2-1; 10 positions agree with TRBD1. V lost 1 base and J lost 9; bases outside the gene matches: 7. Germline values: CDR1 SGHDT, CDR2 YYEEEE. The CDR3 has 15 residues. The CDR3 nucleotides are TGTGCCAGCAGCTTGCCGGGACAGGGGCGCCGTGAGCAGTTCTTC. This translates into CASSLPGQGRREQFF. Using reference TRBV5-6 and TRBJ2-1 for the parts outside the CDR3, the full variable domain is DAGVTQSPTHLIKTRGQQVTLRCSPKSGHDTVSWYQQALGQGPQFIFQYYEEEERQRGNFPDRFSGHQFPNYSSELNVNALLLGDSALYLCASSLPGQGRREQFFGPGTRLTVL.

This clone was counted many times. The rearrangement joins TRBV10-3 to TRBJ1-1, with 7 bases lining up with TRBD1. V was pared by 3 bases and J by 7 bases, with 5 bases of the junction left unmatched. From germline, CDR1 is ENHRY and CDR2 SYGVKD. There are 13 residues in the CDR3. CDR3: CAISEPGGGEAFF. As DNA, the CDR3 is TGTGCCATCAGTGAACCAGGGGGTGGTGAAGCTTTCTTT.